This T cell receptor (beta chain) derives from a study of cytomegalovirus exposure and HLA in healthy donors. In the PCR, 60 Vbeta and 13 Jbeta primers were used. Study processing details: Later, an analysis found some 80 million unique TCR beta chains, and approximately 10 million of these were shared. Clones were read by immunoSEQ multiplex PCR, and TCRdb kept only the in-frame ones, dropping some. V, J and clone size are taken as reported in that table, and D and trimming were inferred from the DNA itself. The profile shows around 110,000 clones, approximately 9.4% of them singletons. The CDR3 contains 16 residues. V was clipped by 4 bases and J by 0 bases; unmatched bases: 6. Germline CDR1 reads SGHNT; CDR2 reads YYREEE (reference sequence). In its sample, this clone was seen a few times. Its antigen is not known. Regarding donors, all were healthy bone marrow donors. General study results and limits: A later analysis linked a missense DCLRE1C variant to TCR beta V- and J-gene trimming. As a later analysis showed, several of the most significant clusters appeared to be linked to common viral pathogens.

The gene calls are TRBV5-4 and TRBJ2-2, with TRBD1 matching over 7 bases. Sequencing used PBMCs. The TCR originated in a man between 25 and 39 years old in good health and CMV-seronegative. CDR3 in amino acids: CASSRLGQSNTGELFF. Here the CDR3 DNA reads TGTGCCAGCAGCAGGTTGGGACAGTCGAACACCGGGGAGCTGTTTTTT.